This TCR beta chain was found in a study of shared clonotypes between healthy human individuals. With respect to this clone: Its antigen is unidentified.

Execution of the assay was at deep level. Sorted-subset replicate PCRs used 200 ng DNA, tens of thousands of T cell genomes. The assay was immunoSEQ multiplex PCR, and TCRdb's table has in-frame clones only and misses some. The table has about 2.2 million clones, about 94% seen once. This CDR3 comprises 20 residues. Study-level results: Naive subsets typically showed greater estimated richness than memory subsets. Among donors, clonotype sharing was expected to be affected by sequencing depth.

Naive CD8 cells, CD45RO-negative and positively selected for CCR7, excluded terminally differentiated effector memory CD45RA+ cells. The sample consisted of naive CD8+ T cells from PBMCs. The chain links TRBV21-1 to TRBJ2-3; the tabulated D call, TRBD2, remains unverified against the DNA. TRBV21-1 is flagged as a pseudogene. This receptor was obtained from a man in his late teens or twenties in good health. Some clones in this sample may be carry-over from other donors' samples. The CDR3 protein is CASSTDRLAGGPWLTDTQYF. As DNA, the CDR3 is TGTGCCAGCAGCACCGACAGACTAGCGGGAGGGCCTTGGTTAACAGATACGCAGTATTTT.